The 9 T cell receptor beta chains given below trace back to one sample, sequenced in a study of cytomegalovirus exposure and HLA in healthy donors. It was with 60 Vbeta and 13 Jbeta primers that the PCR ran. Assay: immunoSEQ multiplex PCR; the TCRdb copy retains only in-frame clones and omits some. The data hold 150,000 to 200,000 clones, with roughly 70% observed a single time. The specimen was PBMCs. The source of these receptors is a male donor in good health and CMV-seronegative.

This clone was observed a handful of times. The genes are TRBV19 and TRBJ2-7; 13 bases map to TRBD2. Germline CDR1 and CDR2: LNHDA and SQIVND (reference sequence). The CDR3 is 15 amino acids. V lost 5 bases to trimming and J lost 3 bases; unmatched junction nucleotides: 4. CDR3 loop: CASSAGLAGHYEQYF. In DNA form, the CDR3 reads TGTGCCAGTAGTGCGGGACTAGCGGGACACTACGAGCAGTACTTC.

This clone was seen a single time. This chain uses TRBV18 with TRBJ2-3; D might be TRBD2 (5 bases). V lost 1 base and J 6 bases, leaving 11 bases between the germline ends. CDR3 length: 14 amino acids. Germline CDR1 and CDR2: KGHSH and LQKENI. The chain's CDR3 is CASSPLVAKDTQYF. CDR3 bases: TGTGCCAGCTCACCACTCGTAGCGAAGGATACGCAGTATTTT.

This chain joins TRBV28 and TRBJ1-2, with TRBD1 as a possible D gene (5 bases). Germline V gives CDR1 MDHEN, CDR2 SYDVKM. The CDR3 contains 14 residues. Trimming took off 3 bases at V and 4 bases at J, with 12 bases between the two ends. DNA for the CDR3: TGTGCCAGCAGTTTGGGTGGGGGACTCTATGGCTACACCTTC. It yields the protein CASSLGGGLYGYTF.

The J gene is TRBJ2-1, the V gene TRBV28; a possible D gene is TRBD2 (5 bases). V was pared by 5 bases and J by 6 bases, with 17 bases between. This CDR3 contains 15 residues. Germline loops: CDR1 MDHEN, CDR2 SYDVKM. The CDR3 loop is CASSPSGRGFNEQFF. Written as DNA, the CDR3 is TGTGCCAGCAGTCCGTCGGGGAGAGGGTTCAATGAGCAGTTCTTC.

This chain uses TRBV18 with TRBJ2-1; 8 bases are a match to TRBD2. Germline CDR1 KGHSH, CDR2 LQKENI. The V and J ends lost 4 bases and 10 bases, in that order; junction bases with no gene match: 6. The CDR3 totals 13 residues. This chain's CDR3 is CASSLISGEEQFF. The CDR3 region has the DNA TGTGCCAGCTCACTAATTAGCGGGGAGGAGCAGTTCTTC.

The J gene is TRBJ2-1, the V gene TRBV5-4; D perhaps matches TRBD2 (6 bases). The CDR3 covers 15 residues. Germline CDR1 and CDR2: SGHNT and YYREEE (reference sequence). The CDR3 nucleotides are TGTGGGGCTAGCCGGGGAGGAGGGCCTTCAAATGAGCAGTTCTTC. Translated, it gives CGASRGGGPSNEQFF.

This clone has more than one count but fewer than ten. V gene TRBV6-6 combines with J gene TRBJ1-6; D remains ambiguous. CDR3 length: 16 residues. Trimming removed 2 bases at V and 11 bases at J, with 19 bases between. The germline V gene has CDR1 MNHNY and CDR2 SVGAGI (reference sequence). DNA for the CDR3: TGTGCCAGCAGTTACGGAGGGAGTTCTTCCCTAACACCCCTCCACTTT. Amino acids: CASSYGGSSSLTPLHF.

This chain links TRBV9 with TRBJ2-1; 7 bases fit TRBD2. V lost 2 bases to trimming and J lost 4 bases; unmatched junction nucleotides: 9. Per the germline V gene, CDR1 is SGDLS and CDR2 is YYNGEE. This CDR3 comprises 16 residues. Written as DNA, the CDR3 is TGTGCCAGCAGCGTGGGTGGGGGGGGTATATACAATGAGCAGTTCTTC. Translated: CASSVGGGGIYNEQFF.

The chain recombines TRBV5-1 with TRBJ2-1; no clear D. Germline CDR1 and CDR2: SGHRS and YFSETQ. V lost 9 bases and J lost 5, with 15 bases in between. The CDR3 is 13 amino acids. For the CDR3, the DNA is TGCGCCACCCCCTCCGTGTACAACAATGAGCAGTTCTTC. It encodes CATPSVYNNEQFF.